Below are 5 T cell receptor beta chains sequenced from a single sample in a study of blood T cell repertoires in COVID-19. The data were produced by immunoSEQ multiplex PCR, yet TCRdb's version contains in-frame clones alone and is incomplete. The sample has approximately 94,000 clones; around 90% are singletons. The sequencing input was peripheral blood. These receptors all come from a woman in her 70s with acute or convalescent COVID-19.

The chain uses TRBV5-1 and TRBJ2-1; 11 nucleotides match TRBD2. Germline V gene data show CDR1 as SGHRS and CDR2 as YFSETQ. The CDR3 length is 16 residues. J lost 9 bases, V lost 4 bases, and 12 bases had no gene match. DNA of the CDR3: TGCGCCAGCAGCCGCCAACCCGAACTAGCGGGGGTTGAGCAGTTCTTC. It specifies CASSRQPELAGVEQFF.

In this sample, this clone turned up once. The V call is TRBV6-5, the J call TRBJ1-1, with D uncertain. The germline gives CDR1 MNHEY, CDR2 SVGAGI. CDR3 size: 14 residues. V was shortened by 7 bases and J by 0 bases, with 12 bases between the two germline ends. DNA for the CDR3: TGTGCCAGCAAATTAGACAACGTGAACACTGAAGCTTTCTTT. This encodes CASKLDNVNTEAFF.

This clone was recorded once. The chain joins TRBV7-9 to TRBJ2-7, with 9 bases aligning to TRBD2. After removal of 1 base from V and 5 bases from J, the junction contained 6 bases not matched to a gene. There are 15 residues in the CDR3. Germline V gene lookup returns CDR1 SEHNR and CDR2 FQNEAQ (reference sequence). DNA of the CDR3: TGTGCCAGCAGCTTAGATGCGGGGGGGCTCCACGAGCAGTACTTC. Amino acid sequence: CASSLDAGGLHEQYF.

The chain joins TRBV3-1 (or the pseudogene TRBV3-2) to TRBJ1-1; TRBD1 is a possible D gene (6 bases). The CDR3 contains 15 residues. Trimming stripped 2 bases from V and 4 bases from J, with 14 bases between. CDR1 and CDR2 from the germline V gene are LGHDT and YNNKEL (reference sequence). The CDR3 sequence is CASSQPFGGATEAFF. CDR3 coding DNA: TGTGCCAGCAGCCAACCCTTCGGGGGGGCCACTGAAGCTTTCTTT.

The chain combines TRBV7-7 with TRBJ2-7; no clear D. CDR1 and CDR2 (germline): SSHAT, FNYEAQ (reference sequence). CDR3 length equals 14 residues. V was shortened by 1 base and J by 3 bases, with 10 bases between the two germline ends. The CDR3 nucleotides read TGTGCCAGCAGCTTAGGGGCAGGCGACTACGAGCAGTACTTC. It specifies CASSLGAGDYEQYF.